Below are 27 T cell receptor beta chains sequenced from a single sample in a study of blood T cell repertoires in COVID-19. Assay used: immunoSEQ multiplex PCR; TCRdb lists only in-frame clones, some missing. Of approximately 100,000 clones in the sample, about nine tenths were seen once. Sequences were obtained from peripheral blood. These receptors originate from a man between 60 and 70 years old with acute or convalescent COVID-19.

The J gene is TRBJ2-4, the V gene TRBV3-1 (or the pseudogene TRBV3-2); possibly TRBD2 for D (7 bases). Per the germline V gene, CDR1 is LGHDT and CDR2 is YNNKEL (reference sequence). This CDR3 region has 14 residues. Trimming removed 4 bases at V and 8 bases at J, with 15 bases between. This chain's CDR3 is CASSLGLGGDIQYF. CDR3 nucleotides: TGTGCCAGCAGCCTAGGACTAGGGGGGGACATTCAGTACTTC.

V and J are TRBV7-6 and TRBJ2-2, with 8 positions matching TRBD2. This CDR3 has 15 amino acids. The trim removed 2 bases at V and 6 bases at J, leaving 5 bases unmatched. Germline V gene data show CDR1 as SGHVS and CDR2 as FNYEAQ. This chain's CDR3 is CASSLLSGSAGELFF. CDR3 in DNA: TGTGCCAGCAGCTTATTAAGCGGGAGTGCCGGGGAGCTGTTTTTT.

The rearrangement links TRBV7-8 to TRBJ2-1; 7 bases map to TRBD1. CDR1 is SGHVS and CDR2 is FQNEAQ in the germline V gene. The CDR3 spans 15 residues. J was trimmed by 3 bases and V by 5 bases; bases with no gene match: 7. The DNA for the CDR3 is TGTGCCAGCAGCGGAGACAGGGCCTTCTACAATGAGCAGTTCTTC. Encoded protein: CASSGDRAFYNEQFF.

Worth noting for this clone: Other nucleotide sequences in the sample specify the same CDR3. The genes are TRBV13 and TRBJ1-3; TRBD1 matches 7 bases. V lost 4 bases, J lost 4 bases, and 4 bases stayed unmatched. The CDR3 extends over 14 amino acids. The germline gives CDR1 PRHDT, CDR2 FYEKMQ (reference sequence). The CDR3 DNA reads as TGTGCCAGCAGCTCCAGGGGGAGCGGAAACACCATATATTTT. Translating gives CASSSRGSGNTIYF.

The chain carries TRBV9 and TRBJ1-1, with D tentatively TRBD1 (6 bases). Germline V gene lookup returns CDR1 SGDLS and CDR2 YYNGEE. The CDR3 sequence is 15 residues long. Trimming shortened V by 3 bases and J by 1 base, and 13 bases separated the two germline ends. The CDR3 sequence is CASSAGGHPNTEAFF. The CDR3 DNA reads TGTGCCAGCAGCGCTGGGGGACACCCGAACACTGAAGCTTTCTTT.

The V call is TRBV19, the J call TRBJ1-5, with a tentative D call TRBD1 (6 bases). This CDR3 spans 14 amino acids. V was pared by 5 bases and J by 4 bases, with 12 bases between. Germline V CDR1 and CDR2: LNHDA, SQIVND (reference sequence). CDR3 in amino acids: CASSLFTGNQPQHF. CDR3 DNA sequence: TGTGCCAGTAGTCTGTTTACAGGGAATCAGCCCCAGCATTTT.

The rearrangement joins TRBV12-3 or TRBV12-4 to TRBJ1-2; a possible D gene is TRBD1 (6 bases). Trimming pared 3 bases from V and 2 bases from J, leaving 7 bases between. The CDR3 loop spans 13 amino acids. The chain's CDR3 is CASSLDRNYGYTF. In DNA, the CDR3 is TGTGCCAGCAGTTTGGACAGAAACTATGGCTACACCTTC.

The rearrangement uses TRBV2 and TRBJ1-1, with D perhaps matching TRBD1 (5 bases). The germline CDR1 and CDR2 sequences are SNHLY and FYNNEI. V was cut by 1 base and J by 13 bases, with 13 bases left in between. The CDR3 consists of 12 residues. DNA for the CDR3: TGTGCCAGCAGTGAAGTCACCGGCGGGGGTTTCTTT. This codes for CASSEVTGGGFF. Full variable domain (remainder filled in from reference TRBV2 and TRBJ1-1): EPEVTQTPSHQVTQMGQEVILRCVPISNHLYFYWYRQILGQKVEFLVSFYNNEISEKSEIFDDQFSVERPDGSNFTLKIRSTKLEDSAMYFCASSEVTGGGFFGQGTRLTVV.

The V gene is TRBV29-1, the J gene TRBJ2-3; 9 bases are shared with TRBD2. This CDR3 has 15 residues. Germline V gene lookup returns CDR1 SQVTM and CDR2 ANQGSEA. The V and J ends lost 4 bases and 0 bases, in that order; junction bases with no gene match: 5. Written as DNA, the CDR3 is TGCAGCGTTGTGATAGCGGGAGTGAGCACAGATACGCAGTATTTT. Translating it yields CSVVIAGVSTDTQYF.

This rearrangement joins TRBV28 to TRBJ1-4; D ambiguous. The V gene lost 2 bases and the J gene lost 5 bases, with 9 bases spanning the gap. CDR3 length: 14 residues. Germline CDR1 is MDHEN and CDR2 is SYDVKM. This CDR3 reads CASSLAGPNEKLFF. The CDR3 DNA reads as TGTGCCAGCAGTTTAGCAGGCCCAAATGAAAAACTGTTTTTT. Full variable domain (missing parts from reference TRBV28 and TRBJ1-4): DVKVTQSSRYLVKRTGEKVFLECVQDMDHENMFWYRQDPGLGLRLIYFSYDVKMKEKGDIPEGYSVSREKKERFSLILESASTNQTSMYLCASSLAGPNEKLFFGSGTQLSVL.

The chain recombines TRBV19 with TRBJ2-3, with TRBD2 matching over 7 bases. J lost 3 bases, V lost 1 base, and 4 bases had no gene match. The CDR3 sequence is 15 residues long. In germline, CDR1 is LNHDA, CDR2 SQIVND (reference sequence). CDR3 coding DNA: TGTGCCAGTAGTATAGCTAGCGGATATACAGATACGCAGTATTTT. As protein: CASSIASGYTDTQYF.

The rearrangement links TRBV24-1 to TRBJ1-1; 12 nucleotides line up with TRBD1. Germline assignment: CDR1 KGHDR and CDR2 SFDVKD. V shed 7 bases and J 5 bases; nucleotides not matched to a gene: 7. The CDR3 extends over 15 amino acids. The CDR3 is CATSAGTGGWTEAFF. As DNA, the CDR3 is TGTGCCACCAGCGCCGGGACAGGGGGCTGGACTGAAGCTTTCTTT.

The chain combines TRBV28 with TRBJ1-6, with 10 bases aligning to TRBD1. The germline gives CDR1 MDHEN, CDR2 SYDVKM. This CDR3 contains 13 residues. The J segment lost 12 bases and the V segment lost 5 bases, leaving 4 bases of the junction unmatched. The CDR3 loop reads CASSPGDRGPLHF. CDR3 coding DNA: TGTGCCAGCAGTCCGGGGGACAGGGGACCCCTCCACTTT. The variable domain in full, with the rest retrieved from reference TRBV28 and TRBJ1-6, is DVKVTQSSRYLVKRTGEKVFLECVQDMDHENMFWYRQDPGLGLRLIYFSYDVKMKEKGDIPEGYSVSREKKERFSLILESASTNQTSMYLCASSPGDRGPLHFGNGTRLTVT.

This chain connects TRBV19 to TRBJ2-1, with 10 bases fitting TRBD1. The ends lost 5 bases at V and 6 bases at J; junction bases unmatched: 7. Germline V gives CDR1 LNHDA, CDR2 SQIVND (reference sequence). This CDR3 spans 15 amino acids. CDR3 loop: CASSPRQGAFNEQFF. CDR3 bases: TGTGCCAGTAGTCCCAGACAGGGGGCGTTCAATGAGCAGTTCTTC. The variable domain in full, completed from reference TRBV19 and TRBJ2-1, reads DGGITQSPKYLFRKEGQNVTLSCEQNLNHDAMYWYRQDPGQGLRLIYYSQIVNDFQKGDIAEGYSVSREKKESFPLTVTSAQKNPTAFYLCASSPRQGAFNEQFFGPGTRLTVL.

The V gene is TRBV6-2 or TRBV6-3, the J gene TRBJ2-1; 11 nucleotides match TRBD2. Trimming removed 4 bases from V and 5 bases from J; junction bases left unmatched: 4. The CDR3 length is 15 residues. Germline V gene sequence: CDR1 MNHEY, CDR2 SVGEGT. This chain's CDR3 is CASSLGTSGNNEQFF. The CDR3 nucleotides are TGTGCCAGCAGTTTAGGGACTAGCGGCAACAATGAGCAGTTCTTC.

This chain links TRBV7-9 with TRBJ2-7, with a possible D match to TRBD1 (6 bases). This CDR3 has 16 amino acids. V was clipped by 4 bases and J by 3 bases, with 19 bases between them. The germline CDR1 and CDR2 sequences are SEHNR and FQNEAQ (reference sequence). CDR3 coding DNA: TGTGCCAGCAGCTCTAGTGGGGACACCTCTCTCTACGAGCAGTACTTC. Encoded protein: CASSSSGDTSLYEQYF.

V usage is TRBV30 and J usage is TRBJ1-2; D is unclear. This CDR3 comprises 13 residues. V shed 0 bases and J shed 4 bases, with 9 bases lying between them. Germline V gene sequence: CDR1 GTSNPN, CDR2 SVGIG (reference sequence). CDR3 coding DNA: TGTGCCTGGAGTGTTTCTGTTTCCTATGGCTACACCTTC. Its protein product is CAWSVSVSYGYTF.

This chain joins TRBV27 and TRBJ1-5; D is unclear. The V and J ends lost 1 base and 1 base respectively, with 2 bases between them. The V gene's germline CDR1 is MNHEY and CDR2 SMNVEV (reference sequence). This CDR3 is 13 amino acids long. In nucleotides, the CDR3 is TGTGCCAGCAGTTTATTAAGCAATCAGCCCCAGCATTTT. Its protein product is CASSLLSNQPQHF.

The CDR3 spells CASSELTSWGQFF. For the CDR3, the DNA is TGCGCCAGCAGTGAGTTGACTAGTTGGGGTCAGTTCTTC. The J gene is TRBJ2-1, the V gene TRBV10-2, with D perhaps TRBD2 (6 bases). The CDR3 length is 13 residues. Trimming cost V 1 base and J 13 bases, with 14 bases left between them. CDR1 WSHSY and CDR2 SAAADI come from the germline V gene.

The genes are TRBV11-2 and TRBJ2-2; D is unresolved. CDR1 and CDR2 from the germline V gene are SGHAT and FQNNGV. V lost 2 bases and J 0 bases, leaving 10 bases between the germline ends. This CDR3 contains 16 residues. The CDR3 DNA sequence: TGTGCCAGCAGCTTAACGGCGCGGACGAACACCGGGGAGCTGTTTTTT. Its protein is CASSLTARTNTGELFF. Variable domain in full (rest from reference TRBV11-2 and TRBJ2-2): EAGVAQSPRYKIIEKRQSVAFWCNPISGHATLYWYQQILGQGPKLLIQFQNNGVVDDSQLPKDRFSAERLKGVDSTLKIQPAKLEDSAVYLCASSLTARTNTGELFFGEGSRLTVL.

V is TRBV20-1 and J is TRBJ2-3, with 11 bases lining up with TRBD2. V lost 3 bases, J lost 3 bases, and 11 bases stayed unmatched. The CDR3 has 17 residues. From germline, CDR1 is DFQATT and CDR2 SNEGSKA (reference sequence). The CDR3 bases are TGCAGTGCTAGTCTCCTAGCGGGAGGCCCAGATACAGATACGCAGTATTTT. Protein: CSASLLAGGPDTDTQYF.

The rearrangement links TRBV28 to TRBJ2-2; TRBD2 might be the D (7 bases). Trimming removed 7 bases at V and 1 base at J, with 19 bases between. The germline V gene encodes CDR1 MDHEN and CDR2 SYDVKM. The CDR3 has 17 residues. This CDR3 is CASMGPGGGRNTGELFF. For the CDR3, the DNA is TGTGCCAGCATGGGCCCCGGGGGCGGGAGGAACACCGGGGAGCTGTTTTTT.

V is TRBV2 and J is TRBJ2-1; 12 nucleotides align to TRBD2. Germline lookup yields CDR1 SNHLY and CDR2 FYNNEI. The CDR3 covers 15 residues. J gave up 6 bases and V 7 bases, and 7 bases lay outside the gene matches. Here the CDR3 reads CASTRTSGTFNEQFF. The CDR3 nucleotides read TGTGCCAGCACCAGGACTAGCGGGACTTTCAATGAGCAGTTCTTC.

The chain employs TRBV5-1 and TRBJ2-2, with D possibly TRBD1 on 6 matching bases. Trimming left V 2 bases short and J 0 bases short, with 11 bases between. The germline CDR1 and CDR2 sequences are SGHRS and YFSETQ. This CDR3 has 16 amino acids. The CDR3, as DNA: TGCGCCAGCAGCTTACGGACAGAGTCGAACACCGGGGAGCTGTTTTTT. It yields the protein CASSLRTESNTGELFF.

This sequence joins TRBV10-3 and TRBJ1-3, with a weak D call TRBD1 (5 bases). This CDR3 contains 17 residues. Trimming removed 4 bases at V and 2 bases at J, with 18 bases between. CDR1 is ENHRY and CDR2 is SYGVKD in the germline V gene. CDR3 DNA: TGTGCCATCAGTGGCAGCGGGGGAAGGGGAGCTGGAAACACCATATATTTT. Amino acid sequence: CAISGSGGRGAGNTIYF.

The J gene is TRBJ1-1, the V gene TRBV6-1; 10 bases match TRBD1. Trimming cost V 3 bases and J 10 bases; bases outside gene matches: 5. Germline V gene sequence: CDR1 MNHNS, CDR2 SASEGT. This CDR3 contains 13 residues. CDR3 amino acids: CASSDRDRGIAFF. CDR3 in DNA: TGTGCCAGCAGTGACCGGGACAGGGGTATAGCTTTCTTT.

The J gene is TRBJ2-2, the V gene TRBV27; 11 nucleotides line up with TRBD2. The CDR3 has 18 amino acids. Germline CDR1 is MNHEY and CDR2 is SMNVEV (reference sequence). The V segment lost 3 bases and the J segment 0 bases; nucleotides outside the gene matches: 6. CDR3 bases: TGTGCCAGCAGTTTCGGACTAGCGGGCACCGCGAACACCGGGGAGCTGTTTTTT. Translation: CASSFGLAGTANTGELFF.